The 4 T cell receptor beta chains presented below share a single source sample, sequenced in a study of cytomegalovirus exposure and HLA in healthy donors. The PCR contained 60 Vbeta and 13 Jbeta primers. The repertoire was sequenced with immunoSEQ multiplex PCR; TCRdb's copy has only in-frame clones and lacks some. The top ten clones hold 2.7% of a sample with just over 200,000 clones, 75% to 85% of them seen once. What was sequenced was PBMCs. These TCRs come from a woman aged 35 to 49 in good health and CMV-seronegative.

The chain combines TRBV2 with TRBJ2-3, with 8 bases identical to TRBD1. V was pared by 7 bases and J by 4 bases, with 10 bases of the junction left unmatched. The CDR3 spans 15 residues. Germline V lookup: CDR1 SNHLY, CDR2 FYNNEI. The CDR3 here is CASTENGQGADTQYF. The CDR3 DNA sequence: TGTGCCAGCACCGAGAATGGACAGGGCGCAGATACGCAGTATTTT.

This sequence joins TRBV4-1 and TRBJ1-5; D may be TRBD1 (6 bases). The CDR3 consists of 15 residues. Germline V lookup: CDR1 MGHRA, CDR2 YSYEKL. V was pared by 0 bases and J by 3 bases, with 9 bases between. DNA of the CDR3: TGCGCCAGCAGCCAAGACAGGGGAATCAATCAGCCCCAGCATTTT. It translates to CASSQDRGINQPQHF.

The chain links TRBV6-1 to TRBJ2-7; a possible D gene is TRBD2 (5 bases). Germline CDR1 is MNHNS and CDR2 is SASEGT. There are 17 residues in the CDR3. The V end lost 2 bases, the J end lost 9 bases, and 26 bases lay between the germline ends. The CDR3 DNA is TGTGCCAGCAGTGAATGGGCCGGTAGGGCGGTGGAGGTGAGGCAGTACTTC. Translating it yields CASSEWAGRAVEVRQYF.

Comment on this clone: The junction departs from the called germline gene at one end, perhaps through a read error. This rearrangement joins TRBV7-9 to TRBJ1-5; 8 bases align to TRBD1. There are 12 residues in the CDR3. CDR1 is SEHNR, CDR2 FQNEAQ, per germline (reference sequence). The CDR3 protein is CSSSETGEPQHF. In DNA form, the CDR3 reads TGTTCCAGCAGCGAGACAGGGGAGCCCCAGCATTTT.